This T cell receptor beta chain stems from a study of CD8+ T cells in alopecia areata. Study-wide background: Treated individuals took tofacitinib by mouth, 5 to 10 mg twice daily.

CDR1 is MNHEY and CDR2 is SMNVEV in the germline V gene (reference sequence). This CDR3 is 13 amino acids long. V lost 3 bases to trimming and J lost 3 bases; unmatched junction nucleotides: 1. Sequencing relied on a cDNA template that was reverse transcribed from extracted RNA. The method was immunoSEQ multiplex PCR; TCRdb's version includes in-frame clones alone and lacks a portion of them. The sample contains about 150,000 clones, 45% to 55% of which appear only once. Punch biopsies of lesional scalp, plus peripheral blood, were taken from alopecia areata patients. The source material was CD8+ T cells sorted from blood, sampled at week 0. The TCR originated in a human donor with alopecia areata. The chain recombines TRBV27 with TRBJ2-7, with TRBD1 identical over 8 bases. This CDR3 reads CASSLGTGYEQYF. In nucleotides, the CDR3 is TGTGCCAGCAGTTTGGGGACAGGCTACGAGCAGTACTTC.